This T cell receptor (beta chain) came from a study of T cell responses to AZD1222 COVID-19 vaccine. Details on this clone: Antigen: not known.

Repertoires were generated with immunoSEQ multiplex PCR, while TCRdb's copy carries only in-frame clones and drops some. The table lists roughly 100,000 clones, about 91% of them singletons, with about two fifths in the top ten. The study's findings and limits: Seropositive at baseline were only a handful of AZD1222 recipients. Most donors were white British, females outnumbered males, and clonal diversity was possibly underestimated.

Trimming left V 0 bases short and J 0 bases short, with 6 bases between. The germline V gene has CDR1 GTSNPN and CDR2 SVGIG (reference sequence). The CDR3 totals 13 residues. Sequenced here: peripheral blood, sampled 28 days after the second AZD1222 dose. The genes are TRBV30 and TRBJ2-7; D is unresolved. This TCR came from an adult who received the AZD1222 COVID-19 vaccine. CDR3 nucleotide sequence: TGTGCCTGGAGTGTACTGACCTCCTACGAGCAGTACTTC. Translation gives CAWSVLTSYEQYF.